Below, 22 T cell receptor beta chains from the same sample are listed, as sequenced in a study of technical replicates of blood from several donors (dated by TCRdb to the late 2010s). Library generation was performed with the immunoSEQ multiplex PCR assay. The clones in this table, taken by TCRdb from immuneACCESS, are in-frame only. Not every clone is retained; where verified, under half of the shortfall comes from an unresolved V gene, and the cause of the rest is unknown. In all, the sample holds some 80,000 clones, and 93% of those were seen once. Clones ranked in the top ten supply about 0.37% of the sample. Sequenced: T cells isolated from PBMCs. The receptors were sampled from a human donor in good health.

The chain has TRBV27 and TRBJ2-7; D is perhaps TRBD2 (6 bases). The V gene's germline CDR1 is MNHEY and CDR2 SMNVEV (reference sequence). The CDR3 runs to 13 residues. V lost 4 bases, J lost 6 bases, and 13 bases lay in between. DNA for the CDR3: TGTGCCAGCAGTTCGTTCACCGGGAGCGAGCAGTACTTC. This gives the protein CASSSFTGSEQYF.

The chain is built from TRBV13 and TRBJ2-1; weak D call: TRBD1 (6 bases). The germline gives CDR1 PRHDT, CDR2 FYEKMQ (reference sequence). This CDR3 has 14 amino acids. V was pared by 5 bases and J by 4 bases, with 12 bases between. The CDR3 reads CASSRGGDYNEQFF. The CDR3 nucleotides are TGTGCCAGCAGCCGAGGGGGAGATTACAATGAGCAGTTCTTC.

This clone showed up just once. This chain joins TRBV5-1 and TRBJ2-3, with a weak D call TRBD2 (5 bases). The V end was cut by 4 bases, the J end by 0 bases, with 12 bases between. Germline V gene lookup returns CDR1 SGHRS and CDR2 YFSETQ. The CDR3 spans 15 residues. CDR3 residues: CASSPRALSTDTQYF. Here the CDR3 DNA reads TGCGCCAGCAGCCCGAGGGCTTTAAGCACAGATACGCAGTATTTT.

The chain recombines TRBV13 with TRBJ2-2; D may be TRBD1 (5 bases). The germline CDR1 and CDR2 sequences are PRHDT and FYEKMQ (reference sequence). Trimming took 5 bases from V and 6 from J, leaving 13 bases between them. CDR3 length: 14 amino acids. For the CDR3, the DNA is TGTGCCAGCAGCAATACCCAGGGCCCCGGGGAGCTGTTTTTT. Protein: CASSNTQGPGELFF.

The chain joins TRBV10-3 to TRBJ1-2, with 10 bases lining up with TRBD1. The germline V gene encodes CDR1 ENHRY and CDR2 SYGVKD. The CDR3 has 15 residues. The V gene end was trimmed by 0 bases and the J gene end by 7 bases; junction bases not matched to a gene: 5. The CDR3 region has the DNA TGTGCCATCAGTGAGTCGGGACAGGGGAGAATTGGCTACACCTTC. This gives the protein CAISESGQGRIGYTF.

This clone was detected once. The gene calls are TRBV28 and TRBJ1-4, with 7 positions matching TRBD1. Trimming at V came to 4 bases and at J to 6 bases, leaving 5 bases not matched to a gene. This CDR3 spans 14 amino acids. From germline, CDR1 is MDHEN and CDR2 SYDVKM. The CDR3 DNA reads TGTGCCAGCAGTTGGGACAGAATTGATGAAAAACTGTTTTTT. Protein product: CASSWDRIDEKLFF.

This rearrangement joins TRBV13 to TRBJ2-7; TRBD2 might be the D (5 bases). This CDR3 has 15 residues. Germline CDR1 and CDR2: PRHDT and FYEKMQ (reference sequence). V lost 0 bases to trimming and J lost 6 bases, with 15 bases between them. CDR3 residues: CASSLGFGRVGEQYF. In nucleotides, the CDR3 is TGTGCCAGCAGCTTAGGGTTCGGGCGGGTCGGCGAGCAGTACTTC. The variable domain in full, completed from reference TRBV13 and TRBJ2-7, reads AAGVIQSPRHLIKEKRETATLKCYPIPRHDTVYWYQQGPGQDPQFLISFYEKMQSDKGSIPDRFSAQQFSDYHSELNMSSLELGDSALYFCASSLGFGRVGEQYFGPGTRLTVT.

The DNA of the CDR3 is TGCAGCGTTGCCCCAGGGACAGGGGGCCACGAGCAGTACTTC. This gives the protein CSVAPGTGGHEQYF. The rearrangement uses TRBV29-1 and TRBJ2-7; TRBD1 aligns across 12 bases. The CDR3 runs to 14 residues. V gave up 4 bases and J gave up 5 bases; unmatched junction bases: 6. Per the germline V gene, CDR1 is SQVTM and CDR2 is ANQGSEA.

The chain joins TRBV7-3 to TRBJ1-2; D is undetermined. The length of the CDR3 is 13 residues. With 1 base removed from V and 7 bases from J, the gap between germline ends came to 10 bases. CDR1 is SGHTA, CDR2 FQGTGA, per germline. The CDR3 DNA reads TGTGCCAGCAGCTTAATGGCCGGAGGTGGCTACACCTTC. The encoded protein is CASSLMAGGGYTF.

V usage is TRBV5-1 and J usage is TRBJ2-2, with 7 bases aligning to TRBD2. Germline CDR1 SGHRS, CDR2 YFSETQ. Trimming at V came to 5 bases and at J to 3 bases, leaving 1 base not matched to a gene. The CDR3 has 13 residues. The CDR3 spells CASRLADTGELFF. CDR3 nucleotide sequence: TGCGCCAGCAGGCTAGCGGACACCGGGGAGCTGTTTTTT. Variable domain in full (rest from reference TRBV5-1 and TRBJ2-2): KAGVTQTPRYLIKTRGQQVTLSCSPISGHRSVSWYQQTPGQGLQFLFEYFSETQRNKGNFPGRFSGRQFSNSRSEMNVSTLELGDSALYLCASRLADTGELFFGEGSRLTVL.

This chain's CDR3 is CASSLAVSGAYEQYF. For the CDR3, the DNA is TGCGCCAGCAGCTTGGCTGTCTCAGGGGCCTACGAGCAGTACTTC. The chain links TRBV5-1 to TRBJ2-7; a possible D gene is TRBD1 (6 bases). The CDR3 totals 15 residues. The V end was cut by 0 bases, the J end by 2 bases, with 12 bases between. Germline V lookup: CDR1 SGHRS, CDR2 YFSETQ.

The genes are TRBV13 and TRBJ1-5, with a weak D call TRBD1 (5 bases). This CDR3 is 12 amino acids long. V was clipped by 5 bases and J by 6 bases, with 8 bases between them. CDR1 and CDR2 from the germline V gene are PRHDT and FYEKMQ (reference sequence). For the CDR3, the DNA is TGTGCCAGCAGCCCAAGGGGTCAGCCCCAGCATTTT. Amino acid sequence: CASSPRGQPQHF.

V usage is TRBV7-3 and J usage is TRBJ2-1, with 7 positions matching TRBD2. Trimming removed 5 bases from V and 3 bases from J; junction bases left unmatched: 13. This CDR3 is built from 17 residues. The V gene's germline CDR1 is SGHTA and CDR2 FQGTGA. In DNA form, the CDR3 reads TGTGCCAGCAGCCAAAGAAGACTAGCAGTTAGCTACAATGAGCAGTTCTTC. Amino acid sequence: CASSQRRLAVSYNEQFF.

V gene TRBV27 combines with J gene TRBJ2-5; D might be TRBD2 (5 bases). This CDR3 is built from 15 residues. Trimming took off 0 bases at V and 5 bases at J, with 13 bases between the two ends. Germline V gene lookup returns CDR1 MNHEY and CDR2 SMNVEV (reference sequence). The CDR3 bases are TGTGCCAGCAGTTTATCGCTAGCTTCATGGGAGACCCAGTACTTC. Protein sequence: CASSLSLASWETQYF.

The chain links TRBV6-5 to TRBJ2-1, with D perhaps matching TRBD2 (5 bases). CDR3 size: 15 residues. CDR1 is MNHEY, CDR2 SVGAGI, per germline. Trimming removed 2 bases from V and 4 bases from J, with 12 bases in between. CDR3 residues: CASSYGGLKYNEQFF. The DNA for the CDR3 is TGTGCCAGCAGTTACGGAGGACTTAAGTACAATGAGCAGTTCTTC.

The J gene is TRBJ2-2, the V gene TRBV9; 7 nucleotides agree with TRBD2. From germline, CDR1 is SGDLS and CDR2 YYNGEE. The V gene end was trimmed by 3 bases and the J gene end by 1 base; junction bases not matched to a gene: 9. The CDR3 covers 17 residues. The CDR3 bases are TGTGCCAGCAGCGCTCAGAGCGGGACTATGAACACCGGGGAGCTGTTTTTT. It is translated as CASSAQSGTMNTGELFF.

The chain recombines TRBV14 with TRBJ2-1; D is uncertain. CDR1 and CDR2 (germline): SGHDN, FVKESK. CDR3 length equals 14 residues. Trimming cost V 10 bases and J 5 bases, with 18 bases left between them. The DNA for the CDR3 is TGTGCCACCTCGAGTAATAGCTTCCACAATGAGCAGTTCTTC. Its protein product is CATSSNSFHNEQFF.

The gene calls are TRBV27 and TRBJ2-5, with 10 positions matching TRBD2. The CDR3 spans 16 residues. The V gene's germline CDR1 is MNHEY and CDR2 SMNVEV (reference sequence). The trim removed 6 bases at V and 0 bases at J, leaving 7 bases unmatched. CDR3 residues: CASSNRTSGNQETQYF. DNA of the CDR3: TGTGCCAGCAGCAATCGGACTAGCGGCAACCAAGAGACCCAGTACTTC.

This sequence joins TRBV29-1 and TRBJ2-3, with a possible D match to TRBD1 (8 bases). There are 13 residues in the CDR3. In germline, CDR1 is SQVTM, CDR2 ANQGSEA. The germline V and J ends were trimmed by 6 bases and 5 bases, with 15 bases remaining between them. The CDR3 sequence: CSVGQGGGDTQYF. The DNA for the CDR3 is TGCAGCGTCGGACAGGGAGGGGGAGATACGCAGTATTTT.

The chain is built from TRBV4-3 and TRBJ2-7; 8 bases match TRBD1. V dropped 2 bases and J dropped 2; count of bases not matched to a gene: 8. The CDR3 runs 16 residues. Germline assignment: CDR1 LGHNA and CDR2 YSLEER. The CDR3 loop reads CASSQSTGTGPYEQYF. The CDR3 DNA reads TGCGCCAGCAGCCAATCGACCGGGACAGGTCCCTACGAGCAGTACTTC.

The chain carries TRBV25-1 and TRBJ1-1; D unresolved. The germline gives CDR1 MGHDK, CDR2 SYGVNS. CDR3 length equals 13 residues. V gave up 3 bases and J gave up 7 bases, with 12 bases separating them. The CDR3 DNA follows: TGTGCCAGCAGTGAGTCCGGGAAGGATGAAGCTTTCTTT. Residues: CASSESGKDEAFF.

The chain combines TRBV9 with TRBJ2-3; D is possibly TRBD1 (5 bases). There are 13 residues in the CDR3. V was trimmed by 0 bases and J by 5 bases, leaving 7 bases between them. Germline CDR1 and CDR2: SGDLS and YYNGEE. CDR3 DNA sequence: TGTGCCAGCAGCGTAGAAACAGGAGATACGCAGTATTTT. Amino acids: CASSVETGDTQYF.